One and the same sample provided the 15 T cell receptor beta chains below, sequenced in a study of T cell responses to AZD1222 COVID-19 vaccine. Sequencing was performed with immunoSEQ multiplex PCR; in TCRdb, only in-frame clones are kept and a portion is missing. In the table there are around 100,000 clones, about 87% of which are singletons. The sequenced sample was peripheral blood, obtained on day 0 of AZD1222 vaccination. These receptors all come from an adult in good health.

In nucleotides, the CDR3 is TGCGCCAGCAGTCCAGGGTCTCCTCCTCAGCCCCAGCATTTT. It yields the protein CASSPGSPPQPQHF. The chain recombines TRBV4-1 with TRBJ1-5; D perhaps matches TRBD1 (5 bases). The CDR3 runs 14 residues. V lost 6 bases to trimming and J lost 6 bases, with 15 bases between them. CDR1 and CDR2 from the germline V gene are MGHRA and YSYEKL.

The table lists this clone with a count of one. The rearrangement links TRBV6-6 to TRBJ1-3; 7 positions match TRBD1. The V segment lost 5 bases and the J segment 0 bases; nucleotides outside the gene matches: 7. CDR3 length: 16 residues. The germline gives CDR1 MNHNY, CDR2 SVGAGI (reference sequence). The CDR3 DNA reads as TGTGCCAGCAGTATGGGACAGTCAGACTCTGGAAACACCATATATTTT. This encodes CASSMGQSDSGNTIYF.

The chain combines TRBV5-1 with TRBJ1-1; D is ambiguous. There are 12 residues in the CDR3. Trimming removed 5 bases from V and 6 bases from J, with 11 bases in between. The V gene's germline CDR1 is SGHRS and CDR2 YFSETQ. CDR3 in amino acids: CASSAGVAEAFF. DNA for the CDR3: TGCGCCAGCAGTGCTGGGGTCGCTGAAGCTTTCTTT.

V gene TRBV27 combines with J gene TRBJ2-4; D is perhaps TRBD2 (6 bases). This CDR3 has 13 amino acids. The V end was cut by 8 bases, the J end by 6 bases, with 14 bases between. Germline V gene data show CDR1 as MNHEY and CDR2 as SMNVEV (reference sequence). CDR3 coding DNA: TGTGCCAGCGCCCCCGGAGGGGCAAACATTCAGTACTTC. Amino acids: CASAPGGANIQYF.

V and J are TRBV9 and TRBJ1-6; D is undetermined. CDR1 is SGDLS and CDR2 is YYNGEE in the germline V gene. The germline V and J ends were trimmed by 0 bases and 6 bases, with 13 bases remaining between them. CDR3 length equals 16 residues. The DNA of the CDR3 is TGTGCCAGCAGCGTAGGGTCCACGGATCTTAATTCACCCCTCCACTTT. Translated, it gives CASSVGSTDLNSPLHF.

The chain couples TRBV11-3 to TRBJ2-3, with 10 bases identical to TRBD2. The ends lost 0 bases at V and 4 bases at J; junction bases unmatched: 4. Germline loops: CDR1 SGHNT, CDR2 YENEEA. This CDR3 region has 16 residues. The CDR3 DNA sequence: TGTGCCAGCAGCTTAGAGGCTAGCGGGGGCGCAGATACGCAGTATTTT. It translates to CASSLEASGGADTQYF.

The chain recombines TRBV9 with TRBJ2-7, with TRBD1 matching over 9 bases. The germline CDR1 and CDR2 sequences are SGDLS and YYNGEE. Losses at the gene ends were 3 bases for V and 6 bases for J; bases not matched to a gene: 7. The CDR3 runs 14 residues. The CDR3 loop is CASSARDRVGEQYF. In DNA form, the CDR3 reads TGTGCCAGCAGCGCCCGGGACAGGGTGGGCGAGCAGTACTTC.

The V and J genes are TRBV9 and TRBJ2-7; D might be TRBD2 (5 bases). Trimming took off 0 bases at V and 5 bases at J, with 15 bases between the two ends. This CDR3 comprises 15 residues. Germline V gives CDR1 SGDLS, CDR2 YYNGEE. The CDR3 bases are TGTGCCAGCAGCGTAGTCCCAGCGGACCTTCACGAGCAGTACTTC. Amino acids: CASSVVPADLHEQYF. Full variable domain (rest looked up from reference TRBV9 and TRBJ2-7): DSGVTQTPKHLITATGQRVTLRCSPRSGDLSVYWYQQSLDQGLQFLIQYYNGEERAKGNILERFSAQQFPDLHSELNLSSLELGDSALYFCASSVVPADLHEQYFGPGTRLTVT.

The chain carries TRBV5-1 and TRBJ2-5, with 12 bases identical to TRBD2. Trimming cost V 0 bases and J 5 bases; bases outside gene matches: 8. Germline V lookup: CDR1 SGHRS, CDR2 YFSETQ. CDR3 length equals 17 residues. As DNA, the CDR3 is TGCGCCAGCAGCTTGGGACTAGCGGGAGTCGGGGGGGAGACCCAGTACTTC. It codes for CASSLGLAGVGGETQYF.

The CDR3 sequence: CASSLVGGGREANVLTF. The CDR3 DNA is TGTGCCAGCAGCTTGGTAGGAGGGGGCAGAGAGGCCAACGTCCTGACTTTC. The chain uses TRBV5-5 and TRBJ2-6; a possible D gene is TRBD1 (7 bases). CDR1 is SGHKS, CDR2 YYEKEE, per germline (reference sequence). The CDR3 is 17 residues long. The V and J ends lost 0 bases and 6 bases respectively, with 16 bases between them.

The V gene is TRBV5-4, the J gene TRBJ2-2; 13 nucleotides align to TRBD2. This CDR3 comprises 17 residues. The ends lost 4 bases at V and 3 bases at J; junction bases unmatched: 6. Germline CDR1 reads SGHNT; CDR2 reads YYREEE (reference sequence). The CDR3 DNA reads TGTGCCAGCAGCCGAGTGGGGACTAGCGGGGACACCGGGGAGCTGTTTTTT. This encodes CASSRVGTSGDTGELFF.

This clone was seen just once. This sequence joins TRBV28 and TRBJ1-2, with D possibly being TRBD1 (5 bases). Trimming stripped 7 bases from V and 5 bases from J, with 23 bases between. This CDR3 region has 16 residues. Germline V gene lookup returns CDR1 MDHEN and CDR2 SYDVKM. The CDR3 nucleotides are TGTGCCAGCACCGCGTGGGTTCGGGGCGTATCTTATGGCTACACCTTC. Protein product: CASTAWVRGVSYGYTF.

This chain uses TRBV10-1 with TRBJ1-2, with D maybe TRBD1 (5 bases). V shed 6 bases and J shed 1 base, with 12 bases lying between them. The CDR3 spans 14 residues. Germline V gene data show CDR1 as WNHNN and CDR2 as SYGVQD (reference sequence). Here the CDR3 reads CASRRVQDNYGYTF. In DNA, the CDR3 is TGCGCCAGCAGACGTGTACAGGATAACTATGGCTACACCTTC.

The chain recombines TRBV5-1 with TRBJ2-7; D possibly corresponds to TRBD2 (5 bases). From germline, CDR1 is SGHRS and CDR2 YFSETQ. V lost 7 bases and J lost 5, with 13 bases in between. This CDR3 has 12 amino acids. CDR3 loop: CASGRSRDEQYF. The DNA for the CDR3 is TGCGCCAGCGGGCGGTCGCGGGACGAGCAGTACTTC.

The chain links TRBV12-3 or TRBV12-4 to TRBJ1-5; D gene uncertain. Trimming took 6 bases from V and 9 from J, leaving 15 bases between them. There are 13 residues in the CDR3. CDR3 in amino acids: CASSFGLLRPQHF. The CDR3 coding sequence is TGTGCCAGCAGCTTTGGACTTCTCAGGCCCCAGCATTTT.